Listed here are 12 T cell receptor beta chains from one sample, sequenced in a study of cytomegalovirus exposure and HLA in healthy donors. PCR used 60 Vbeta primers and 13 Jbeta primers. The repertoire was sequenced with immunoSEQ multiplex PCR; TCRdb's copy has only in-frame clones and lacks some. The sample comprises hundreds of thousands of clones, about 87% of which are singletons, and approximately 2.2% rests with the top ten. Sequenced input: PBMCs. The receptors shown here come from a woman under 30 in good health and CMV-seronegative.

Details on this clone: Sequence at one end of the junction differs from germline and may be a read error. Here the CDR3 reads CAIREFRQGTYEQYF. In DNA form, the CDR3 reads TGTGCCATCAGGGAGTTCAGACAGGGGACCTACGAGCAGTACTTC. This chain uses TRBV10-3 with TRBJ2-7; 8 bases line up with TRBD1. This CDR3 region has 15 residues. In germline, CDR1 is ENHRY, CDR2 SYGVKD.

The count of this clone is one. The chain couples TRBV7-9 to TRBJ2-7; 11 bases match TRBD1. The CDR3 consists of 15 residues. Germline CDR1 is SEHNR and CDR2 is FQNEAQ (reference sequence). J lost 4 bases, V lost 5 bases, and 7 bases had no gene match. The CDR3 DNA follows: TGTGCCAGCAGCCCCGGGACAGGGGGATTGTACGAGCAGTACTTC. Amino acid sequence: CASSPGTGGLYEQYF.

The gene calls are TRBV5-1 and TRBJ2-7, with D unclear. From germline, CDR1 is SGHRS and CDR2 YFSETQ. The CDR3 totals 14 residues. V was trimmed by 7 bases and J by 6 bases, leaving 20 bases between them. CDR3 DNA sequence: TGCGCCAGCTCTTCCGAGCCCCATAGTAGCGAGCAGTACTTC. Its translation: CASSSEPHSSEQYF.

The CDR3: CASSSQGPSDEQFF. The CDR3 nucleotides are TGCGCCAGCAGCTCCCAGGGGCCCTCGGATGAGCAGTTCTTC. The chain has TRBV5-1 and TRBJ2-1; perhaps TRBD1 as D (6 bases). Trimming removed 3 bases from V and 8 bases from J, with 15 bases in between. This CDR3 comprises 14 residues. In germline, CDR1 is SGHRS, CDR2 YFSETQ. Complete variable domain (other parts from reference TRBV5-1 and TRBJ2-1): KAGVTQTPRYLIKTRGQQVTLSCSPISGHRSVSWYQQTPGQGLQFLFEYFSETQRNKGNFPGRFSGRQFSNSRSEMNVSTLELGDSALYLCASSSQGPSDEQFFGPGTRLTVL.

The V call is TRBV9, the J call TRBJ1-3; unclear D gene. Between the trimmed V and J ends, which lost 2 bases and 0 bases, there was a span of 3 bases. In germline, CDR1 is SGDLS, CDR2 YYNGEE. The CDR3 has 13 amino acids. The DNA for the CDR3 is TGTGCCAGCAGCGTCCTCTCTGGAAACACCATATATTTT. This encodes CASSVLSGNTIYF. Filled out from reference TRBV9 and TRBJ1-3, the complete variable domain reads DSGVTQTPKHLITATGQRVTLRCSPRSGDLSVYWYQQSLDQGLQFLIQYYNGEERAKGNILERFSAQQFPDLHSELNLSSLELGDSALYFCASSVLSGNTIYFGEGSWLTVV.

The chain couples TRBV7-8 to TRBJ1-5; 7 bases agree with TRBD1. J gave up 5 bases and V 3 bases, and 10 bases lay outside the gene matches. There are 16 residues in the CDR3. The germline CDR1 and CDR2 sequences are SGHVS and FQNEAQ. CDR3 nucleotide sequence: TGTGCCAGCAGCTTTGGACAGGAGACCGCGGATCAGCCCCAGCATTTT. Translation: CASSFGQETADQPQHF.

The V and J genes are TRBV5-1 and TRBJ2-2; 8 nucleotides align to TRBD1. The CDR3 runs to 18 residues. J was trimmed by 4 bases and V by 0 bases; bases with no gene match: 11. CDR1 and CDR2 (germline): SGHRS, YFSETQ. The CDR3 protein is CASSLDRGTGRATGELFF. In DNA, the CDR3 is TGCGCCAGCAGCTTGGATCGGGGGACAGGCCGAGCCACCGGGGAGCTGTTTTTT.

The gene calls are TRBV6-6 and TRBJ2-1; 7 bases are shared with TRBD1. Trimming removed 8 bases from V and 1 base from J; junction bases left unmatched: 5. The V gene's germline CDR1 is MNHNY and CDR2 SVGAGI (reference sequence). The CDR3 sequence is 14 residues long. CDR3 sequence reads: CASLLTGSYNEQFF. The DNA of the CDR3 is TGTGCCAGCCTGTTGACAGGGTCCTACAATGAGCAGTTCTTC.

The J gene is TRBJ1-2, the V gene TRBV6-5; TRBD1 might be the D (5 bases). The germline CDR1 and CDR2 sequences are MNHEY and SVGAGI. The CDR3 runs 14 residues. Trimming took 5 bases from V and 5 from J, leaving 15 bases between them. The CDR3: CASSRSQGVYGYTF. CDR3 nucleotides: TGTGCCAGCAGTAGAAGTCAGGGTGTATATGGCTACACCTTC.

The chain has TRBV5-1 and TRBJ2-7, with TRBD1 matching 10 bases. CDR1 and CDR2 from the germline V gene are SGHRS and YFSETQ. The CDR3 loop spans 18 amino acids. The J segment lost 3 bases and the V segment lost 0 bases, leaving 12 bases of the junction unmatched. CDR3 nucleotides: TGCGCCAGCAGCTTGGGACAGGGGGCTTTAGGAGACCTCTACGAGCAGTACTTC. The encoded protein is CASSLGQGALGDLYEQYF.

The chain employs TRBV2 and TRBJ1-2, with 11 nucleotides matching TRBD1. The V gene end was trimmed by 7 bases and the J gene end by 8 bases; junction bases not matched to a gene: 9. Germline lookup yields CDR1 SNHLY and CDR2 FYNNEI. This CDR3 has 14 amino acids. CDR3 in amino acids: CASILGGQGDGYTF. In DNA form, the CDR3 reads TGTGCCAGCATCCTTGGGGGACAGGGGGACGGCTACACCTTC.

CDR3 sequence (DNA): TGTGCCAGCAGCAGTTACGGGACACTGGTTTCCGAGCAGTACTTC. As protein: CASSSYGTLVSEQYF. This chain connects TRBV6-1 to TRBJ2-7; possible D gene TRBD1, 6 bases. Germline V gene lookup returns CDR1 MNHNS and CDR2 SASEGT. The CDR3 is 15 residues long. Between the trimmed V and J ends, which lost 6 bases and 6 bases, there was a span of 21 bases.